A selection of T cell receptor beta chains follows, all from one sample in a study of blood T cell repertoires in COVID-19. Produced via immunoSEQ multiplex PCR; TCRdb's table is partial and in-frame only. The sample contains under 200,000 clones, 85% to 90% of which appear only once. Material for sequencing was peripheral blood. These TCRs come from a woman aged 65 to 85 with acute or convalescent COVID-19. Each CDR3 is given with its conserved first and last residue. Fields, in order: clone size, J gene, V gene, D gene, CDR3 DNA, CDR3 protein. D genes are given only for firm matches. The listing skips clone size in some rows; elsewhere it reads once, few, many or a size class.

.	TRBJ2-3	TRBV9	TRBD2	TGTGCCAGTGGAAGCGGGGGGGCCCCTAGGACAGATACGCAGTATTTT	CASGSGGAPRTDTQYF
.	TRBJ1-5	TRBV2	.	TGTGCCAGCAACTTCGACAGGTGGGGCGATCAGCCCCAGCATTTT	CASNFDRWGDQPQHF
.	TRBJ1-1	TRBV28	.	TGTGCCAGCAGTTTAATGACAGTGAACACTGAAGCTTTCTTT	CASSLMTVNTEAFF
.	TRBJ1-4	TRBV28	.	TGTGCCAGCAGTATTGCAGGGTCTGGGCGGACTAATGAAAAACTGTTTTTT	CASSIAGSGRTNEKLFF
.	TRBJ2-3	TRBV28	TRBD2	TGTGCCATCACTAGCGGGGCTAGCACAGATACGCAGTATTTT	CAITSGASTDTQYF
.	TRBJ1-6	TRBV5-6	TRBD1	TGTGCCAGCAGACACGGGACAGGCAGTTCACCCCTCCACTTT	CASRHGTGSSPLHF
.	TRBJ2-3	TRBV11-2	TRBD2	TGTGCCAGCAGCTTCGGAGCGGGAGTCGCAGATACGCAGTATTTT	CASSFGAGVADTQYF
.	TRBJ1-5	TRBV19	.	TGTGCCAGTAGATGGTCGGGGGGGTCAGGAAATCAGCCCCAGCATTTT	CASRWSGGSGNQPQHF
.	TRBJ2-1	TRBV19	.	TGTGCCAGTAGTATAGATAGGGAGGCTGAGCAGTTCTTC	CASSIDREAEQFF
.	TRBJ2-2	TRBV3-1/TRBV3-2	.	TGTGCCAGCAGCGACTCCTCCGGGGAGCTGTTTTTT	CASSDSSGELFF
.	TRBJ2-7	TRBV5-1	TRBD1	TGCGCCAGCAGCCCACGGGACAGGGCCTACGAGCAGTACTTC	CASSPRDRAYEQYF
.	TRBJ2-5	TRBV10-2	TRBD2	TGCGCCAGCAGTGAGGGACTTCGGACTAGCGGGCGGGAGACCCAGTACTTC	CASSEGLRTSGRETQYF
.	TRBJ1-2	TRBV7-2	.	TGTGCCAGCATCACATTGGAGGGTCGTCGTTATGGCTACACCTTC	CASITLEGRRYGYTF
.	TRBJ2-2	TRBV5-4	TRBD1	TGTGCCAGCAGCCCCCAAATTGGGACAGGGAACACCGGGGAGCTGTTTTTT	CASSPQIGTGNTGELFF
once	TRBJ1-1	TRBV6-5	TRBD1	TGTGCCAGCAGTCGGACAGGGAGGAACACTGAAGCTTTCTTT	CASSRTGRNTEAFF
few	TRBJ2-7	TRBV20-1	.	TGCAGTGCTAGTACTTCCTACGAGCAGTACTTC	CSASTSYEQYF
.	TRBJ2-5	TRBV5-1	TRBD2	TGCGCCAGCAGCTCTCAAGGACTAGCGGGGACGGAGACCCAGTACTTC	CASSSQGLAGTETQYF
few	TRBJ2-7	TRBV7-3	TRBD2	TGTGCCAGCAGCCCCACCGGGAGGGCCTTGGAGCAGTACTTC	CASSPTGRALEQYF
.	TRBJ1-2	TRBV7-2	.	TGTGCCAGCAGCTTATTTGACAGGCCATGGGATGGCTACACCTTC	CASSLFDRPWDGYTF
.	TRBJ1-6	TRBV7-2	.	TGTGCCAGCAGCTTAGAGACGGGAATGAATTCACCCCTCCACTTT	CASSLETGMNSPLHF
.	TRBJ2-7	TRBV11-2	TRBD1	TGTGCCAGCAGCTGGGGACAGGGGCCCTACGAGCAGTACTTC	CASSWGQGPYEQYF
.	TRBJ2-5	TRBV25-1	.	TGTGCCAGCAGTGAATTTAAAGGGGGGCGGGGGGAGACCCAGTACTTC	CASSEFKGGRGETQYF
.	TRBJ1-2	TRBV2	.	TGTGCCAGCACTCCGGACAGTTCCTATGGCTACACCTTC	CASTPDSSYGYTF
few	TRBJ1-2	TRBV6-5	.	TGTGCCAGCATCGGCCCGGGACGGGGGGTGTATGGCTACACCTTC	CASIGPGRGVYGYTF
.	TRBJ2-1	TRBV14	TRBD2	TGTGCCAGCAGCCAAGACCGGTGGGCGGGGGTATACAATGAGCAGTTCTTC	CASSQDRWAGVYNEQFF
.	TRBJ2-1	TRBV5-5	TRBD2	TGTGCCAGCAGATCCGGGACTAGCGGGGGCGATGAGCAGTTCTTC	CASRSGTSGGDEQFF
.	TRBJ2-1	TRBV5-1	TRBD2	TGCGCCAGCAGCTTGGGAATAGCGGGAGGGCCATACAATGAGCAGTTCTTC	CASSLGIAGGPYNEQFF
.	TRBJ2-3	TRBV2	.	TGTGCCAGCAGCGCCGTCTACGAAACTACGCAGTATTTT	CASSAVYETTQYF
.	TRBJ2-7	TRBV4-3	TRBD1	TGCGCCAGCAGCCTTCTGAGGACAGGAAACTACGAGCAGTACTTC	CASSLLRTGNYEQYF
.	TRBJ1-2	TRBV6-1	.	TGTGCCAGCAGTGAAGAGTGGGGCCGCCCCTATGGCTACACCTTC	CASSEEWGRPYGYTF
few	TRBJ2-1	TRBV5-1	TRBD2	TGCGCCAGCAGCTTAGAAGTTAGCGGGTTCGGAAATGAGCAGTTCTTC	CASSLEVSGFGNEQFF
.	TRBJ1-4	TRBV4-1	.	TGCGCCAGCAGCCGAGAAGCCGCAGGGGCCCCTAATGAAAAACTGTTTTTT	CASSREAAGAPNEKLFF
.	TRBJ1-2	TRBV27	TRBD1	TGTGCCAGCAGGGGGACAGGGTATAACTATGGCTACACCTTC	CASRGTGYNYGYTF
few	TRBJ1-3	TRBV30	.	TGTGCCTCCCCGGGAGACTCTGGAAACACCATATATTTT	CASPGDSGNTIYF
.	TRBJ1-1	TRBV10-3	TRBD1	TGTGCCATCACTAAGACAGGGGTGACTGAAGCTTTCTTT	CAITKTGVTEAFF
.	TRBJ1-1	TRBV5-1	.	TGCGCCAGCAGCTACAGGGAGTATGGGGACACTGAAGCTTTCTTT	CASSYREYGDTEAFF
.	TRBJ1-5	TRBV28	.	TGTGCCAGCAGCAGAGGGGCAGGGGTTCAGCCCCAGCATTTT	CASSRGAGVQPQHF
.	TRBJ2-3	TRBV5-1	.	TGCGCCAGCAGCTTGGCCCGGTTGGAGGATACGCAGTATTTT	CASSLARLEDTQYF
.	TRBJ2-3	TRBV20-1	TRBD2	TGCAGTGCTAGTCCCTCTAGCGGCCGCACAGATACGCAGTATTTT	CSASPSSGRTDTQYF
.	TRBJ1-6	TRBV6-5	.	TGTGCCAGCAGTTACGCGAGTCAAGGGGAACCCCTCCACTTT	CASSYASQGEPLHF
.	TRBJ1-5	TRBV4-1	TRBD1	TGCGCCAGCAGCCAGGGGACAGGGGGCCATCAGCCCCAGCATTTT	CASSQGTGGHQPQHF
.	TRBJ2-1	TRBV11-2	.	TGTGCCAGCAGCTTGAGGCGGGAAGGTTTCGGCAATGAGCAGTTCTTC	CASSLRREGFGNEQFF
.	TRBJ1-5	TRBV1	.	TGCACCAGCAGCCAAGATTACTCCCGACGGGGTCAGCCCCAGCATTTT	CTSSQDYSRRGQPQHF
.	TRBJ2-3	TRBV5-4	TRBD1	TGTGCCAGCAGCGTGACAGGGGCCCCAGATACGCAGTATTTT	CASSVTGAPDTQYF
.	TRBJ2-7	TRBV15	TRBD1	TGTGCCACCAGCAAAGACAGGGGGCCCTACGAGCAGTACTTC	CATSKDRGPYEQYF
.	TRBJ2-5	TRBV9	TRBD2	TGTGCCAGCAGCGCGGGGACTAGCGGGAGGTGGCGGCAAGAGACCCAGTACTTC	CASSAGTSGRWRQETQYF
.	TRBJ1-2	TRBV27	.	TGTGCCAGCAGTCCAAAACGGGCCCAGGGAGGGTATGGCTACACCTTC	CASSPKRAQGGYGYTF
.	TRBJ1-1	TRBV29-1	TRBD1	TGCAGCGTATACAGGGGTGGGGTGAACACTGAAGCTTTCTTT	CSVYRGGVNTEAFF
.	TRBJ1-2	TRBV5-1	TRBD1	TGCGCCAGCAGCATGCAGGGGGCGAATGGCTACACCTTC	CASSMQGANGYTF
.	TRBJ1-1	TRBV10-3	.	TGTGCCATCAGTGTGGAGGGGTGGTCTAACACTGAAGCTTTCTTT	CAISVEGWSNTEAFF
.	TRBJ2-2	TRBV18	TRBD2	TGTGCCAGCTCAAAGACTAGCGGGGCGAACACCGGGGAGCTGTTTTTT	CASSKTSGANTGELFF
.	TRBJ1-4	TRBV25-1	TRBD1	TGTGCCAGCAGTTGGGTACAGGGGAAACTGTTTTTT	CASSWVQGKLFF
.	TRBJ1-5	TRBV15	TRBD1	TGTGCCACCAGCAATAACAGGGGATGGAGCAATCAGCCCCAGCATTTT	CATSNNRGWSNQPQHF
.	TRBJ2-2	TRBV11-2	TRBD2	TGTGCCAGCAGAACTAGCGGGAGCGGGTTTTTAACCGGGGAGCTGTTTTTT	CASRTSGSGFLTGELFF
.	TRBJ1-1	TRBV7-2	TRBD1	TGTGCCAGCAGCCACTCAGGGGGCGCACGGGAAGCTTTCTTT	CASSHSGGAREAFF
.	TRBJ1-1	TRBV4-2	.	TGTGCCAGCAGCCGTACAGGGAACACTGAAGCTTTCTTT	CASSRTGNTEAFF
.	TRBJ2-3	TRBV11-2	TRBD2	TGTGCCAGCACCCGTGGACTAGCGGGAGGTGCAGATACGCAGTATTTT	CASTRGLAGGADTQYF
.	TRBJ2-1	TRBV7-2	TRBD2	TGTGCCAGCAGCCCGATAGCGGGGGGCTCCTACAATGAGCAGTTCTTC	CASSPIAGGSYNEQFF
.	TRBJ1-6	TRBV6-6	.	TGTGCCAGCAGTTACACGGGGATCGAATCACCCCTCCACTTT	CASSYTGIESPLHF